This T cell receptor (beta chain) was sequenced during a study of T cell responses to AZD1222 COVID-19 vaccine (dated by TCRdb to the early 2020s). Regarding the study in general: A total of under 250 trial participants underwent TCR sequencing, of whom under 220 had received two doses of AZD1222 and approximately 25 had received two doses of the MenACWY control vaccine. Trial participants were enrolled by age into subgroups of 18-55, 56-69 and 70-plus years, and about 150, 27 and 61 TCR-sequenced participants, respectively, were included in these subgroups.

Study-wide findings and limitations: The vaccine-associated CD4 TCRs covered the entire spike protein, and the dominant responses fell in regions 160-218 and 743-854. A significant rise in spike-specific TCR breadth and depth was observed after two AZD1222 doses relative to day 0 and relative to MenACWY recipients. Participants were mostly white British, with more females than males. The authors suggested clonal diversity may have been underestimated. The 56-69-year group was small, and its depth increase did not reach significance, likely because of low power. Because no day 14 peak-response samples were available, repertoires were characterized only after the peak T cell response. Only 5 to 7 AZD1222 recipients were SARS-CoV-2 seropositive at baseline, limiting conclusions about previously exposed vaccinees. Reportedly, close to half of the unique spike-specific TCRs recognized epitopes lying outside the regions that are mutated in the B.1.351 and B.1.1.7 variants.

Reading the label with the study, this specimen's time point is: about 28 days (+/-7) after the second vaccine dose. AZD1222 recipients given second doses at about 4 weeks or at about 12 weeks were pooled, since spike-specific TCR depth and breadth were not found to differ between the two schedules. Samples from vaccinated people were obtained from the UK trials COV001 and COV002, which included a single-blind randomized controlled phase 2/3 trial of AZD1222 (ChAdOx1 nCoV-19) in healthy adults. For TCRbeta chain sequencing, PBMC samples from trial participants were taken at day 0 and at day 28 after the second dose. The CDR3 regions of human TCRbeta chains were analyzed by immunosequencing. Per the authors' processing: TCRs in the repertoires were matched against a reference library of SARS-CoV-2-specific TCRs that had been generated with the MIRA antigen-specificity platform. Breadth was defined as the fraction of unique TCRs that were SARS-CoV-2-associated, and depth was defined as the fraction of total T cells that were SARS-CoV-2-associated. Using the MIRA data, each spike-specific TCR was assigned both to the spike region to which the TCR was reactive and to a CD4 or CD8 class. Log10-transformed breadth and depth values were compared by one-way ANOVA with Sidak's multiple comparisons tests. TCRdb mirrors the immuneACCESS table, restricted to in-frame sequences. Some clones are absent from its copies; in checked studies, under half trace to an unresolved V gene, and the reason for the others is unknown. The V and J calls and clone size were taken over from that table, and D and trimming were inferred from the DNA. In this sample the table shows fewer than 200,000 clones, around 94% of which occur a single time. The ten biggest clones cover around 1.6% of the sample.

A word on this clone: What this receptor recognizes is not known. Base-call qualities are not available, and no considerably larger clone is one nucleotide away.

V is shortened by 2 bases, J by 10 bases, and the region joining them spans 13 bases. CDR1 and CDR2, looked up from the germline V gene, are MRHNA and SNTAGT. From cysteine to phenylalanine, the CDR3 is 13 amino acids long. Of the read, only the CDR3 DNA is kept; its 39 bases are in frame from base 1. The chain couples TRBV6-4 to TRBJ2-3; too little of a D gene remains to name it. The sample here was peripheral blood, taken 28 days after the second AZD1222 dose. This sequence originates from an adult who received the AZD1222 COVID-19 vaccine. The bases are TGTGCCAGCAGTGACAGCCAAGCAACGGCGCAGTATTTT. Its translation reads: CASSDSQATAQYF.